The rows below give T cell receptor beta chains drawn from one sample of a study of CXCR3-negative and CXCR3-positive naive CD8 T cells. For each CDR3 protein, TCRdb gives one entry from its re-call of the 5' RACE reads, without DNA. The table lists some 85,000 distinct CDR3 sequences. Sequenced sample: naive CXCR3+ CD8+ T cells from blood. Receptors were obtained from a human donor in good health. Some clones in this sample may be carry-over from other donors' samples. CDR3s include the opening cysteine and the closing phenylalanine or tryptophan.

j_call cdr3_length v_call cdr3_aa
TRBJ2-7 13 TRBV29-1 CSVLGTAAYEQYF
TRBJ2-5 17 TRBV7-2 CASSLRGPMALQETQYF
TRBJ2-5 15 TRBV10-3 CAISGRDSVQETQYF
TRBJ1-2 15 TRBV11-2 CASSLDDRGFYGYTF
TRBJ2-7 14 TRBV4-2 CASSQGQGVYEQYF
TRBJ1-2 14 TRBV27 CASSLQYRAYGYTF
TRBJ2-3 11 TRBV27 CASTLGDTQYF
TRBJ2-1 17 TRBV4-3 CASSQDLEDSAYNEQFF
TRBJ2-2 15 TRBV14 CASSQLAGLAGELFF
TRBJ1-5 12 TRBV7-6 CASSQPDQPQHF
TRBJ1-2 13 TRBV29-1 CSVDFGGPGGYTF
TRBJ2-3 13 TRBV29-1 CSVHVADTDTQYF
TRBJ1-6 14 TRBV5-1 CASSLTGVNSPLHF
TRBJ2-3 14 TRBV28 CASSSSTDTDTQYF
TRBJ2-1 14 TRBV15 CATSPFGTQNEQFF
TRBJ2-1 18 TRBV29-1 CSVEELGGDLVAYNEQFF
TRBJ2-1 13 TRBV19 CATTGTADNEQFF
TRBJ2-2 14 TRBV4-2 CASSHSTGTGELFF
TRBJ2-7 15 TRBV5-1 CASSLGGGDAYEQYF
TRBJ2-3 17 TRBV4-1 CASSLLGETRSTDTQYF
TRBJ1-4 15 TRBV29-1 CSSPTSSWANEKLFF
TRBJ2-1 16 TRBV14 CASSPRDSFVVNEQFF
TRBJ1-2 15 TRBV21-1 CASSKGRRRDYGYTF
TRBJ2-2 14 TRBV4-2 CASSQDGPTGELFF
TRBJ1-4 14 TRBV2 CASITTRENEKLFF
TRBJ1-1 12 TRBV6-1 CAATLGNTEAFF
TRBJ2-7 18 TRBV3-1 CASSHTGFDRDISYEQYF
TRBJ2-1 15 TRBV27 CASTTGTSGDNEQFF
TRBJ2-3 11 TRBV29-1 CSARGADTQYF
TRBJ2-1 13 TRBV15 CATSNRENNEQFF
TRBJ2-7 12 TRBV5-1 CASRKGGSEQYF
TRBJ2-1 12 TRBV12-3/TRBV12-4 CASKGGTNEQFF
TRBJ2-7 13 TRBV29-1 CSVDQQGSYEQYF
TRBJ1-1 13 TRBV6-1 CASRDVPGPEAFF
TRBJ1-5 13 TRBV6-5 CASSARGGQPQHF
TRBJ2-7 15 TRBV20-1 CSAISSDPRAYEQYF
TRBJ1-2 16 TRBV7-7 CASSPGQRHINYGYTF
TRBJ2-7 11 TRBV28 CASSLALEQYF
TRBJ1-1 15 TRBV7-9 CASSPLGLMNTEAFF
TRBJ2-7 18 TRBV6-2/TRBV6-3 CASSYPSGGGRDPYEQYF
TRBJ2-7 12 TRBV15 CATSKAGYEQYF
TRBJ1-5 14 TRBV4-1 CASSQHVTDQPQHF
TRBJ1-3 15 TRBV4-1 CASSPREGPGNTIYF
TRBJ2-3 18 TRBV20-1 CSAARLAGGPRAYDTQYF
TRBJ2-1 13 TRBV18 CASSPPQGDEQFF
TRBJ2-2 14 TRBV6-4 CASSGTGRTGELFF
TRBJ2-7 14 TRBV5-1 CASSLVPYLYEQYF
TRBJ1-1 15 TRBV5-6 CASSITGDMNTEAFF
TRBJ2-1 17 TRBV6-7 CASSYNVRDHKTDEQFF
TRBJ2-2 16 TRBV15 CATSRDHLEDTGELFF
TRBJ2-1 17 TRBV28 CASSSRSIPSTYNEQFF
TRBJ2-3 18 TRBV4-1 CASSPPGRGPLGTDTQYF
TRBJ2-1 13 TRBV30 CAWFSGSYNEQFF
TRBJ2-5 16 TRBV29-1 CSVEELTSGAQETQYF
TRBJ2-3 11 TRBV19 CASSTTGAQYF
TRBJ2-1 20 TRBV21-1 CASSTQDRGLLTSVYNEQFF
TRBJ2-3 15 TRBV6-5 CASSPLAGGTDTQYF
TRBJ1-1 12 TRBV4-1 CASSQTGAEAFF
TRBJ2-1 13 TRBV12-3/TRBV12-4 CASSWIRGNEQFF